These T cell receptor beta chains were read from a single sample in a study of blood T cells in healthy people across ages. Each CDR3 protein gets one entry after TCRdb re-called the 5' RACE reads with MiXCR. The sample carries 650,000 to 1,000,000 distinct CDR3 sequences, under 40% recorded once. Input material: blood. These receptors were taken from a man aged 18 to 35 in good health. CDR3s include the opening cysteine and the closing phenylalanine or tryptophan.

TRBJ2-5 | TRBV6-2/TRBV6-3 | CASSYDRWEQYF
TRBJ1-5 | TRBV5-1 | CASSLGVEDSRDQPQHF
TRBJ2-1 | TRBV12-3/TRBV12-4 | CASRTGRAREQFF
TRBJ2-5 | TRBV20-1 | CSARAGVRGETQYF
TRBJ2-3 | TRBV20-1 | CGARSWRGDTDTQYF
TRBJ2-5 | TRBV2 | CANSILTNQETQYF
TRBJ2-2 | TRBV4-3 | CASSQDVTGTNTGELFF
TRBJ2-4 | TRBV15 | CATSRGSRTDIQYF
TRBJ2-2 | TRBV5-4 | CASSLGRSTGELFF
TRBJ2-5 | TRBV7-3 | CASGIAPQETQYF
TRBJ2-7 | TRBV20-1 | CSAPGDGEQYF
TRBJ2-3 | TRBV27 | CASREGLAGGPWTDTQYF
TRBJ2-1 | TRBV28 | CASSFVGVSRRGPSSYNEQFF
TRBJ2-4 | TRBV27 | CASSLSIGNIQYF
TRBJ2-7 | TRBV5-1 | CASSVEQSYEQYF
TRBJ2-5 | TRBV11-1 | CASRRGRSYQETQYF
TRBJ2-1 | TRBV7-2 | CASSRPTNRENRNERFF
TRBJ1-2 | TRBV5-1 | CASSPDRGPNYGYTF
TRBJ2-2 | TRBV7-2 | CASSLRQYAGELFF
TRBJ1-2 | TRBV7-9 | CASSFAQTNYGYTF
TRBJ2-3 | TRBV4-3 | CASSQNIAGLGTDTQYF
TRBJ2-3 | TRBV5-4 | CASSLLASGGKTDTQYF
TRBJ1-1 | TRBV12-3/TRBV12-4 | CASSLSGSEAFF
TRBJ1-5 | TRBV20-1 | CSASHRVMGMVGNQPQHF
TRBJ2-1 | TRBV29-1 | CSAIDRLYEQFF
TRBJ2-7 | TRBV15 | CATSFKTGLGYEQYF
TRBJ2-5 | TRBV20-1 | CSARSLAGAKETQYF
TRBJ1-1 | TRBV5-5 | CASSAFQGSEAFF
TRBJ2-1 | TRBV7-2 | CASSLNSGGGGFF
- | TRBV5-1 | CASSSGTGNYNEQYF
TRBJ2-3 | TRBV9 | CASSGRADSPLTQYF
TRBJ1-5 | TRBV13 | CASSLGQGGYNQPQHF
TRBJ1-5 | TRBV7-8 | CASSLGTVYSNQPQHF
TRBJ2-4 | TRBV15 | CATSTDIAKNIQYF
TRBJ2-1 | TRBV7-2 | CASSPRPWHEQFF
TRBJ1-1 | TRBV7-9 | CASSSARGKGEAFF
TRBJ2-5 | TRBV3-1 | CASSQDLAEETQYF
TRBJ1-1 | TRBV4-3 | CASSPGTVILRGLNTEAFF
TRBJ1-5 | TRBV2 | CASSELGIGQPQHF
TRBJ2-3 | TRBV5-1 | CASSLGGHRADTQYF
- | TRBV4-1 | CASSQATSGYEQYF
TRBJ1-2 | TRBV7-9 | CASSYLRTRQGPNYGYTF
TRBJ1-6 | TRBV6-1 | CASSDFNVGVKDSPLHF
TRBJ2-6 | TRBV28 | CASSSPLDRSSGANVLTF
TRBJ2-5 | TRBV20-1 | CSASPSGGLKETQYF
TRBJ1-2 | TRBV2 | CASTSGTLTNYGYTF
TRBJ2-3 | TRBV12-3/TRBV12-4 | CASSRGLQREGDTQYF
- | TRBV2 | CASSDAGGSYEQYF